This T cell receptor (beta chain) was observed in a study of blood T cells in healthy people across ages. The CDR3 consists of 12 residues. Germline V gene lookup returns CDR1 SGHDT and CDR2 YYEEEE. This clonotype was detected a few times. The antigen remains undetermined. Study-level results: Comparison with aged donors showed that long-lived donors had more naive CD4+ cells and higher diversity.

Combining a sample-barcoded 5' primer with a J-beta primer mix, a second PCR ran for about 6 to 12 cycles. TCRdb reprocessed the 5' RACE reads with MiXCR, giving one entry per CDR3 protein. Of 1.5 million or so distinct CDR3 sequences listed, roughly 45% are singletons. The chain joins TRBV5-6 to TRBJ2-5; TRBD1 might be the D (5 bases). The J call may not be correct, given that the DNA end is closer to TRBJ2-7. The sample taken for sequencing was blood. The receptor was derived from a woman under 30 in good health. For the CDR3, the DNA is TGTGCCAGCAGCTTGATTCAGGGCGAGCAGTACTTC. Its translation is CASSLIQGEQYF.